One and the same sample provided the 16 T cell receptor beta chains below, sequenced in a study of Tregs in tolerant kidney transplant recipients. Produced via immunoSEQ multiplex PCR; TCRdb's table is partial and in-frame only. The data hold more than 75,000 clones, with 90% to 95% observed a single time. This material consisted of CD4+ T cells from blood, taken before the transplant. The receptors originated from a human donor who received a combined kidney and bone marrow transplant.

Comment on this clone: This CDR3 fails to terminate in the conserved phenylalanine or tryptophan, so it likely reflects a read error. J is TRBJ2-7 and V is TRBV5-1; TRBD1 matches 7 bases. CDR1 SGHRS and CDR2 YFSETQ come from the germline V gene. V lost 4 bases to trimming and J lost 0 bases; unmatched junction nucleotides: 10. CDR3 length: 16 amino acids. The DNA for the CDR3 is TGCGCCAGCAGCACGCAACCGGGACAGTCCTCCTACGAGCAGTACCTC. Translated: CASSTQPGQSSYEQYL.

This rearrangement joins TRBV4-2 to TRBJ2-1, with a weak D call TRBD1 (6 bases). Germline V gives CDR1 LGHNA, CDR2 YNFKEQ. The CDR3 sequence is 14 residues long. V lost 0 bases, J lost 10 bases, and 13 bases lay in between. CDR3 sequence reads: CASSQEPGQGEQFF. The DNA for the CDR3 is TGTGCCAGCAGCCAAGAACCGGGGCAGGGGGAGCAGTTCTTC.

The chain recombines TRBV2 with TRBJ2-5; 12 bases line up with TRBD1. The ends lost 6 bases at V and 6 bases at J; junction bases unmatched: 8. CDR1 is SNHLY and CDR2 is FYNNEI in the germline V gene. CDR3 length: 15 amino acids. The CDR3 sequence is CASSIRDRGLKTQYF. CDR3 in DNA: TGTGCCAGCAGCATCCGGGACAGGGGGCTGAAGACCCAGTACTTC. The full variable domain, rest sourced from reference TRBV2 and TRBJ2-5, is EPEVTQTPSHQVTQMGQEVILRCVPISNHLYFYWYRQILGQKVEFLVSFYNNEISEKSEIFDDQFSVERPDGSNFTLKIRSTKLEDSAMYFCASSIRDRGLKTQYFGPGTRLLVL.

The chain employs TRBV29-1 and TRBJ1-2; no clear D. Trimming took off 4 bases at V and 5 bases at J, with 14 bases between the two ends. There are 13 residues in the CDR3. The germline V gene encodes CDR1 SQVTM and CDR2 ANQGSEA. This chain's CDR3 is CSVVVITPYGYTF. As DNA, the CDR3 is TGCAGCGTTGTGGTAATTACACCGTATGGCTACACCTTC.

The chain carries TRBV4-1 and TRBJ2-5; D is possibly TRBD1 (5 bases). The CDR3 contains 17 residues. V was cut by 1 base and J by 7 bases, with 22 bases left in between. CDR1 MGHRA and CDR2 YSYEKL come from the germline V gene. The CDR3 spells CASSQVVIGVTQATQYF. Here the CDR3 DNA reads TGCGCCAGCAGCCAAGTGGTTATAGGGGTAACACAGGCGACCCAGTACTTC.

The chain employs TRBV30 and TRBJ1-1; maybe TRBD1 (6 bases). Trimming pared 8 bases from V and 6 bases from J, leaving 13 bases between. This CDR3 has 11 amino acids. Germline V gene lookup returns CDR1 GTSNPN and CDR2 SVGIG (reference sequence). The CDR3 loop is CARTEYSEAFF. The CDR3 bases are TGTGCCCGGACAGAATATTCTGAAGCTTTCTTT.

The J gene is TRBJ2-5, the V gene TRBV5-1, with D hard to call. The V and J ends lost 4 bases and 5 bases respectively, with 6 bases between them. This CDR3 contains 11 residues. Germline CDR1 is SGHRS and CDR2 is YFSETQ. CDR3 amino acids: CASSPQETQYF. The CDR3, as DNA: TGCGCCAGCAGCCCTCAGGAGACCCAGTACTTC. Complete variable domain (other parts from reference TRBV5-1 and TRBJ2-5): KAGVTQTPRYLIKTRGQQVTLSCSPISGHRSVSWYQQTPGQGLQFLFEYFSETQRNKGNFPGRFSGRQFSNSRSEMNVSTLELGDSALYLCASSPQETQYFGPGTRLLVL.

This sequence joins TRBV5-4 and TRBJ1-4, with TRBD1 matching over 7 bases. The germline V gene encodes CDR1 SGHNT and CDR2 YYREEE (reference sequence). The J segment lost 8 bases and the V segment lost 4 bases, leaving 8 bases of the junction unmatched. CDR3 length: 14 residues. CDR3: CASSDTRGPEKLFF. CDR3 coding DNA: TGTGCCAGCAGCGACACAAGGGGGCCGGAAAAACTGTTTTTT.

CDR3 in amino acids: CASSETSGWNTGELFF. CDR3 sequence (DNA): TGTGCCAGCAGTGAGACTAGCGGGTGGAACACCGGGGAGCTGTTTTTT. The chain employs TRBV6-1 and TRBJ2-2, with TRBD2 identical over 10 bases. V trimming: 3 bases; J trimming: 1 base; junction bases outside the gene matches: 2. The CDR3 contains 16 residues. Germline V gene data show CDR1 as MNHNS and CDR2 as SASEGT.

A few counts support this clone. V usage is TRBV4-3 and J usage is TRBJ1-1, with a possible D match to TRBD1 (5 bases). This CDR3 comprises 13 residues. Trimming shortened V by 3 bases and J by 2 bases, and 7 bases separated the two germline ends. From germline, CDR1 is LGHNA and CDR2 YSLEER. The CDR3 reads CASSHDRNTEAFF. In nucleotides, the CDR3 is TGCGCCAGCAGCCATGACAGAAACACTGAAGCTTTCTTT.

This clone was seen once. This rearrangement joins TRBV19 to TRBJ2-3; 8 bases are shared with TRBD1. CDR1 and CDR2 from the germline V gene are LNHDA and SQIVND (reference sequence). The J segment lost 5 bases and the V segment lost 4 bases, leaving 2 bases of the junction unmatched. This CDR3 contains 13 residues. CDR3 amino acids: CASSTQGGDTQYF. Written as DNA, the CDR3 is TGTGCCAGTAGTACACAGGGGGGAGATACGCAGTATTTT.

The CDR3 nucleotides read TGTGCCAGCTCCGAGGACAGGGGGAACTATGGCTACACCTTC. This encodes CASSEDRGNYGYTF. The V gene is TRBV18, the J gene TRBJ1-2, with 10 bases that match TRBD1. V lost 6 bases, J lost 2 bases, and 3 bases stayed unmatched. CDR3 length: 14 amino acids. CDR1 and CDR2 (germline): KGHSH, LQKENI.

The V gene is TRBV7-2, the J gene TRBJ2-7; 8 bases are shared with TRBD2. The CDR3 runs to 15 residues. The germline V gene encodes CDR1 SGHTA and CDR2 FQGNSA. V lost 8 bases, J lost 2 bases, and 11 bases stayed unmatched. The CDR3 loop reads CASSSRGGGAYEQYF. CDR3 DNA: TGTGCCAGCTCCTCACGGGGGGGAGGCGCCTACGAGCAGTACTTC.

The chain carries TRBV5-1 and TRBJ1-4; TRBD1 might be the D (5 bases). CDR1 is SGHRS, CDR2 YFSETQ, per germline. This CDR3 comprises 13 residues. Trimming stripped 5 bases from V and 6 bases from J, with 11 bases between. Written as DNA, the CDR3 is TGCGCCAGCAGTTGGACATCCGATGAAAAACTGTTTTTT. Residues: CASSWTSDEKLFF.

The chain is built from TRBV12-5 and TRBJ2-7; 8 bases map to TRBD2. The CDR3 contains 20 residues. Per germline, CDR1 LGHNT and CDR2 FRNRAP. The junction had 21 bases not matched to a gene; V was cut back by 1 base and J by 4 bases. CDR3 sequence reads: CASGLAAVGFSGVTAYEQYF. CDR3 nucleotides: TGTGCTAGTGGTTTGGCCGCGGTAGGTTTTAGCGGGGTAACGGCTTACGAGCAGTACTTC.

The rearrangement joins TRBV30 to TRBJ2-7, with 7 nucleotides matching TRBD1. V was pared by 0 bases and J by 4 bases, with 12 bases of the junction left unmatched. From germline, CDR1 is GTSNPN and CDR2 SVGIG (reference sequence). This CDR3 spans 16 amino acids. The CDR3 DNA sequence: TGTGCCTGGAGTGTTGGTAAGACAGGGTTTCGATACGAGCAGTACTTC. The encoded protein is CAWSVGKTGFRYEQYF.